This TCR beta chain was retrieved from a study of identical twins. This clonotype has a count of ten or more. The antigen remains undetermined. Trimming took off 3 bases at V and 2 bases at J, with 11 bases between the two ends. Germline loops: CDR1 SQVTM, CDR2 ANQGSEA. The CDR3 spans 13 residues. Study-wide results and caveats: Sequences that were beta out-of-frame showed weaker excess twin sharing. Memory repertoires lacked the insertion deficit that abundant cord blood beta clonotypes showed.

TCRdb re-derived calls from the 5' RACE reads in MiXCR, one entry per CDR3 protein. The sample yields 200,000 to 300,000 distinct CDR3 sequences, roughly 12% seen once. Another study also made use of these data, one on yellow fever vaccine responses in identical twins. This second study says: Reported findings indicate that twins' vaccine T cell responses seemed partially convergent, partially personalized.

The chain joins TRBV29-1 to TRBJ2-7, with D perhaps TRBD1 (6 bases). The sequence was collected from a woman aged 18-29 years in good health. The sequencing input was memory (CD45RO+) T cells sorted from blood. The CDR3 DNA reads TGCAGCGTTGATAGGGACACGACCTACGAGCAGTACTTC. This encodes CSVDRDTTYEQYF.